What follows is one T cell receptor (beta chain) and its context. The sample belongs to a study of shared clonotypes between healthy human individuals. Assay used: immunoSEQ multiplex PCR; TCRdb lists only in-frame clones, some missing. The sample includes about 2.5 million clones, under 95% seen only once; the top ten take about 0.41%. There are 18 residues in the CDR3. Trimming shortened V by 6 bases and J by 6 bases, and 28 bases separated the two germline ends. In germline, CDR1 is MNHEY, CDR2 SMNVEV (reference sequence). This receptor was identified in a man aged 18 to 30 in good health. Some clones in this sample may be carry-over from other donors' samples. The V gene is TRBV27, the J gene TRBJ2-3; either TRBD1 or TRBD2 may fit D (8 bases each). The sequencing input was naive CD4+ T cells from PBMCs. Subset of the sample: CD45RA+ positively selected. The CDR3 protein is CASSRRGGVIQGADTQYF. The CDR3 DNA is TGTGCCAGCAGCCGCCGGGGGGGCGTCATTCAGGGGGCGGATACGCAGTATTTT.